The entry below gives a single T cell receptor beta chain sequence along with its context. The antigen is not known. Sequenced by immunoSEQ multiplex PCR; TCRdb stores in-frame clones only, minus some. The sample lists about 1,100 clones; around 90% were seen once. This sample was included in a study of primary melanoma T cells and metastatic recurrence. Study as a whole: Tumors were T2–T4 primary melanomas thicker than 1 mm.

Study-level results: Melanomas with T-cell fraction above 20% appeared to have better outcomes. Adding T-cell fraction to thickness reportedly best improved survival prediction. The tumor T-cell fraction reportedly predicted progression-free survival independently of thickness, ulceration, mitotic rate and age.

V trimming: 3 bases; J trimming: 0 bases; junction bases outside the gene matches: 4. Germline lookup yields CDR1 SQVTM and CDR2 ANQGSEA. The CDR3 is 16 amino acids. The rearrangement joins TRBV29-1 to TRBJ2-2; TRBD1 matches at 10 bases. What was sequenced was melanoma tumor tissue. The receptor was derived from a human donor with melanoma. CDR3 in amino acids: CSVDDGTGANTGELFF. CDR3 bases: TGCAGCGTTGACGACGGGACAGGGGCGAACACCGGGGAGCTGTTTTTT.